Each of the 17 T cell receptor beta chains below was sequenced from the same sample in a study of CD8 T cells in ankylosing spondylitis. Study results and caveats: Ankylosing spondylitis blood appeared to be characterized by a TCR beta motif of roughly eight highly homologous variants.

Their cognate antigens are unknown. TCRdb passed the 5' RACE reads through MiXCR, listing each CDR3 protein once. The repertoire has approximately 400,000 distinct CDR3 sequences, roughly a quarter of them found once; the top ten carry about 0.9%. The sequenced sample was blood, either unsorted or a sorted T cell fraction (not recorded which). The source is a male donor with ankylosing spondylitis.

The CDR3 loop reads CASSFSSAFGSGQETQYF. CDR3 DNA: TGTGCCAGCAGCTTTTCTTCAGCCTTTGGTAGCGGACAAGAGACCCAGTACTTC. The V call is TRBV5-5, the J call TRBJ2-5, with D perhaps TRBD2 (6 bases). There are 18 residues in the CDR3. V lost 2 bases and J 2 bases, leaving 22 bases between the germline ends. The germline gives CDR1 SGHKS, CDR2 YYEKEE (reference sequence).

The genes are TRBV29-1 and TRBJ1-2; a weak D match, TRBD1 (5 bases). Germline V lookup: CDR1 SQVTM, CDR2 ANQGSEA. The length of the CDR3 is 12 residues. V was pared by 6 bases and J by 8 bases, with 16 bases between. The CDR3 is CSVRDDSLGYTF. CDR3 DNA sequence: TGCAGCGTCAGGGACGACAGTTTGGGCTACACCTTC.

This clonotype came up a few times. The chain employs TRBV24-1 and TRBJ2-3; TRBD1 is a possible D gene (6 bases). The V gene lost 1 base and the J gene lost 3 bases, with 13 bases spanning the gap. From germline, CDR1 is KGHDR and CDR2 SFDVKD. The length of the CDR3 is 16 residues. The CDR3 DNA reads as TGTGCCACCAGTGATTTTGCGGAGAGGGGGACAGATACGCAGTATTTT. Its protein is CATSDFAERGTDTQYF.

The chain couples TRBV7-9 to TRBJ2-5; 12 bases map to TRBD2. The CDR3 contains 16 residues. V lost 1 base, J lost 5 bases, and 5 bases stayed unmatched. CDR1 and CDR2 from the germline V gene are SEHNR and FQNEAQ (reference sequence). The CDR3 here is CASSLGLAGVVETQYF. The CDR3 region has the DNA TGTGCCAGCAGCTTAGGACTAGCGGGAGTCGTTGAGACCCAGTACTTC.

This chain connects TRBV12-3 or TRBV12-4 to TRBJ1-6; 8 bases map to TRBD1. There are 17 residues in the CDR3. V was clipped by 7 bases and J by 0 bases; unmatched bases: 8. As DNA, the CDR3 is TGTGCCAGCACCCAGACAGGGGCGGGCTCCTATAATTCACCCCTCCACTTT. Its translation: CASTQTGAGSYNSPLHF.

This clonotype was seen many times. This chain connects TRBV11-2 to TRBJ2-2, with 11 bases fitting TRBD2. This CDR3 is 20 amino acids long. Germline V gene lookup returns CDR1 SGHAT and CDR2 FQNNGV. The trim removed 2 bases at V and 6 bases at J, leaving 17 bases unmatched. The CDR3 protein is CASSLSPGSGRAGSAGELFF. For the CDR3, the DNA is TGTGCCAGCAGCTTATCCCCAGGTAGCGGGAGGGCCGGGTCTGCCGGGGAGCTGTTTTTT.

This clonotype was seen a handful of times. This chain uses TRBV12-3 or TRBV12-4 with TRBJ1-6; D perhaps matches TRBD1 (6 bases). V lost 10 bases and J lost 6, with 13 bases in between. This CDR3 comprises 13 residues. The CDR3 protein is CATTWGANSPLHF. CDR3 DNA: TGTGCCACCACCTGGGGGGCTAATTCACCCCTCCACTTT.

In its sample, this clonotype was seen many times. The V gene is TRBV24-1, the J gene TRBJ1-5; no definite D call. The germline V gene has CDR1 KGHDR and CDR2 SFDVKD. V was shortened by 3 bases and J by 3 bases, with 8 bases between the two germline ends. This CDR3 contains 14 residues. CDR3 sequence (DNA): TGTGCCACCAGTGATCCTCGTTCCAATCAGCCCCAGCATTTT. The encoded protein is CATSDPRSNQPQHF.

This clonotype turned up a few times. This chain links TRBV29-1 with TRBJ1-4, with D maybe TRBD1 (6 bases). There are 13 residues in the CDR3. CDR1 and CDR2 (germline): SQVTM, ANQGSEA. V shed 3 bases and J shed 5 bases, with 10 bases lying between them. CDR3 nucleotides: TGCAGCGTTGACGGGACACCGAATGAAAAACTGTTTTTT. Encoded protein: CSVDGTPNEKLFF.

This clonotype was detected many times. This rearrangement joins TRBV12-3 or TRBV12-4 to TRBJ1-5; D is unresolved. V dropped 3 bases and J dropped 7 bases, with 7 bases sitting between them. The CDR3 loop spans 12 amino acids. CDR3 bases: TGTGCCAGCAGTTTGGGGTACCAGCCCCAGCATTTT. This sequence encodes CASSLGYQPQHF.

This chain links TRBV24-1 with TRBJ2-1; TRBD2 agrees at 10 bases. The CDR3 sequence is 17 residues long. CDR1 and CDR2 from the germline V gene are KGHDR and SFDVKD. The V segment lost 1 base and the J segment 4 bases; nucleotides outside the gene matches: 6. The CDR3 protein is CATSDFGAGGAYNEQFF. For the CDR3, the DNA is TGTGCCACCAGTGATTTCGGAGCGGGAGGGGCATACAATGAGCAGTTCTTC.

This clonotype has a handful of counts. DNA of the CDR3: TGCGCCAGCAGCTTGATGGGGCTAGCAGCTACAGATACGCAGTATTTT. As protein: CASSLMGLAATDTQYF. The chain carries TRBV5-1 and TRBJ2-3, with D perhaps TRBD1 or TRBD2 (5 bases each). Germline V gene data show CDR1 as SGHRS and CDR2 as YFSETQ. The CDR3 is made up of 16 amino acids. Trimming pared 1 base from V and 3 bases from J, leaving 15 bases between.

J is TRBJ2-7 and V is TRBV7-2; D is unclear. Trimming removed 2 bases from V and 7 bases from J, with 12 bases in between. The CDR3 length is 13 residues. Germline values: CDR1 SGHTA, CDR2 FQGNSA. In DNA, the CDR3 is TGTGCCAGCAGCTTAAATGTTCGACTGGAGCAGTACTTC. Encoded protein: CASSLNVRLEQYF. The complete variable domain, with remaining parts taken from reference TRBV7-2 and TRBJ2-7, reads GAGVSQSPSNKVTEKGKDVELRCDPISGHTALYWYRQSLGQGLEFLIYFQGNSAPDKSGLPSDRFSAERTGGSVSTLTIQRTQQEDSAVYLCASSLNVRLEQYFGPGTRLTVT.

This chain connects TRBV20-1 to TRBJ1-6; no reliable D call. From germline, CDR1 is DFQATT and CDR2 SNEGSKA (reference sequence). Trimming removed 3 bases from V and 0 bases from J, with 9 bases in between. The CDR3 sequence is 15 residues long. CDR3 region: CSASTGSSYNSPLHF. The CDR3 DNA follows: TGCAGTGCTAGTACGGGGAGCTCCTATAATTCACCCCTCCACTTT.

This clonotype showed up just a few times. The rearrangement links TRBV24-1 to TRBJ1-1; perhaps TRBD1 as D (5 bases). The ends were cut back, 4 bases at V and 10 bases at J, with 15 bases in the middle. CDR3 size: 13 residues. CDR1 is KGHDR, CDR2 SFDVKD, per germline. The CDR3 DNA reads as TGTGCCACCAGTGACTCGTACGGGGCTCGAGCTTTCTTT. It specifies CATSDSYGARAFF.

This chain links TRBV20-1 with TRBJ2-1; no reliable D call. The CDR3 length is 12 residues. The germline V gene has CDR1 DFQATT and CDR2 SNEGSKA (reference sequence). Deletions cut 0 bases from V and 9 bases from J, with 9 bases between. The CDR3 sequence is CSARDPGFEQFF. The CDR3 region has the DNA TGCAGTGCTAGAGACCCCGGGTTTGAGCAGTTCTTC.

This clonotype has a handful of counts. The rearrangement uses TRBV20-1 and TRBJ2-5; 10 nucleotides line up with TRBD2. The CDR3 totals 18 residues. The junction had 13 bases not matched to a gene; V was cut back by 3 bases and J by 0 bases. CDR1 DFQATT and CDR2 SNEGSKA come from the germline V gene (reference sequence). The CDR3 DNA reads as TGCAGTGCTAGCAAACTAGCGGGGAGAACCCATCACCAAGAGACCCAGTACTTC. Translated: CSASKLAGRTHHQETQYF.